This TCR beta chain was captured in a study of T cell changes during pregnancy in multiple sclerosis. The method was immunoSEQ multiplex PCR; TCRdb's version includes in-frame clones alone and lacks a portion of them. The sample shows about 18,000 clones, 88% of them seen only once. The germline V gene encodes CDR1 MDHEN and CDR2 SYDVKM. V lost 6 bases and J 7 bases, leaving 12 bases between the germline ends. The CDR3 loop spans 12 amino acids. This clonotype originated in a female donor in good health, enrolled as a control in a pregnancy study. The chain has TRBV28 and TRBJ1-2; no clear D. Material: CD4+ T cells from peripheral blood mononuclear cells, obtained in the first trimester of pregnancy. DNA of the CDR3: TGTGCCAGCAGCTCACCAGAAAGTGGCTACACCTTC. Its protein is CASSSPESGYTF.